The source of this T cell receptor beta chain is a study of T cell clones after liver transplantation. Study at large: Samples came pre-transplant, pre-randomization before withdrawal, and post-randomization after withdrawal ended.

Concerning this clone: Its cognate antigen is unknown.

V lost 2 bases and J lost 9, with 14 bases in between. The CDR3 extends over 15 amino acids. Germline CDR1 reads SGHTA; CDR2 reads FQGNSA. Only in-frame clones appear in the TCRdb table, and some are missing; sequencing was by immunoSEQ multiplex PCR. The profile shows about 11,000 clones, around 71% of them singletons. Study-wide results and caveats: Graft donor-reactive T cells may have migrated into the graft rather than being deleted. In two subjects, few donor cells limited the measurable donor-reactive repertoire.

This clonotype was sampled from a human patient who received a liver transplant. The graft donor may have contributed some T cells. This chain uses TRBV7-2 with TRBJ1-6; no reliable D call. The material was CD4+ T cells from blood, obtained approximately 30 months after liver transplant. DNA for the CDR3: TGTGCCAGCAGCTTATTTCCGGGAACTGTTTCACCCCTCCACTTT. Protein sequence: CASSLFPGTVSPLHF.